A single T cell receptor (beta chain) is shown here with its context. The data belong to a study of control samples from healthy donors and cancer patients. Germline V gives CDR1 MDHEN, CDR2 SYDVKM. Trimming at V came to 8 bases and at J to 2 bases, leaving 9 bases not matched to a gene. The CDR3 contains 15 residues. Data came from immunoSEQ multiplex PCR; TCRdb stores just in-frame clones and leaves some out. The sample has some 160,000 clones, 90% to 95% seen once; the top ten hold roughly 0.7%. V usage is TRBV28 and J usage is TRBJ1-2; 9 positions agree with TRBD1. The source is a woman aged 30 to 39 in good health. Material for sequencing was blood. The CDR3 coding sequence is TGTGCCAGCGAAGAATGGGGGACAGGGAACTATGGCTACACCTTC. It codes for CASEEWGTGNYGYTF.